This TCR beta chain was sequenced for a study of neurological immune-mediated disorders. By 5'RACE with 10-nucleotide random UMIs, the cDNA was made. Every sequencing run returned over 190 million TCR-beta sequences, which were derived from 15-18 subjects. TCRdb fed the 5' RACE reads into MiXCR, producing one record per CDR3 protein. There are 50,000 or so distinct CDR3 sequences in the sample; roughly 3.8% occur only once, and roughly 7.1% lies in the top ten. This clonotype was recorded at least ten times. CDR1 is SGHKS, CDR2 YYEKEE, per germline (reference sequence). CDR3 length equals 13 residues. V was pared by 5 bases and J by 3 bases, with 8 bases between.

The receptor comes from a man aged 55 to 70 with multiple sclerosis. The sequencing sample was made of PBMCs. The chain has TRBV5-5 and TRBJ2-2; D unresolved. As DNA, the CDR3 is TGTGCCAGCAGTTTATCGGACACCGGGGAGCTGTTTTTT. Encoded protein: CASSLSDTGELFF.